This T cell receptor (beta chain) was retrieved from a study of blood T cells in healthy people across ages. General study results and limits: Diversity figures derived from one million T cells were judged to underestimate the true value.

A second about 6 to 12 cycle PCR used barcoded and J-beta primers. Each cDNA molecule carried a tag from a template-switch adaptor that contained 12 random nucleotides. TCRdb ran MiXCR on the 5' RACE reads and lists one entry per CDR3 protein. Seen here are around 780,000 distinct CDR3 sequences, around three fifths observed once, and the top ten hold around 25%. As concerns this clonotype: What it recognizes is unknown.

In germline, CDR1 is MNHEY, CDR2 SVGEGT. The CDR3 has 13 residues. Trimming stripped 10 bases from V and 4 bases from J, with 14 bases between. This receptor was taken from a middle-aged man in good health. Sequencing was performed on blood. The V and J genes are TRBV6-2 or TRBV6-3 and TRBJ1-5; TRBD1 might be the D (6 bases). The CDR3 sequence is CATWDTRNQPQHF. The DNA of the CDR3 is TGTGCCACCTGGGACACTAGGAATCAGCCCCAGCATTTT.